This TCR beta chain was sequenced in a study of shared clonotypes between healthy human individuals. Turning to the study itself: Per donor, three plates held CD4 naive cells, three held CD4 memory, two held CD8 naive and one held CD8 memory. Whole-study results and caveats: Even with large depth, rarefaction showed that sorted-subset sequencing was incomplete. The generation probabilities recorded for non-shared clonotypes fell below those of clonotypes shared by all four donors.

CD45RO-negative, CCR7-selected cells formed the naive CD8 fraction, which excluded terminally differentiated effector memory CD45RA+ cells. The authors ran the assay at deep level. TCRdb's copy holds only in-frame clones and misses some; the assay was immunoSEQ multiplex PCR. The sample lists some 2 million clones; about 95% were seen once. To note about this clone: Its antigen is not identified.

Sample: naive CD8+ T cells sorted from blood. The TCR sequence derives from a man aged 18 to 30 in good health.

The CDR3 loop is CASSSERHTEAFF. For the CDR3, the DNA is TGTGCCAGCAGTTCCGAGAGACACACTGAAGCTTTCTTT. The chain recombines TRBV6-6 with TRBJ1-1, with D uncertain. The CDR3 runs to 13 residues. Between the trimmed V and J ends, which lost 4 bases and 3 bases, there was a span of 9 bases. CDR1 MNHNY and CDR2 SVGAGI come from the germline V gene (reference sequence).